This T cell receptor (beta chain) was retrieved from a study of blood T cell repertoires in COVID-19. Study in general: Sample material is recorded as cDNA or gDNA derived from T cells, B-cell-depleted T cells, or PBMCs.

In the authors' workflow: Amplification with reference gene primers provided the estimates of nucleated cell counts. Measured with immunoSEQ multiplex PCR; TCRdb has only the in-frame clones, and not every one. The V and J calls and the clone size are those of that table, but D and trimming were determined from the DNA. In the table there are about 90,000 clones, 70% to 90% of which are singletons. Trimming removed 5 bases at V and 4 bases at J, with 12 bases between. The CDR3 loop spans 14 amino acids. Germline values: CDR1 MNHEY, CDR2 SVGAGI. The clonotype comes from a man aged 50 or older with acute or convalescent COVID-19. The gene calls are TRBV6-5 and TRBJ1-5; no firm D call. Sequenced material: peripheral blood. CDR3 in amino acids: CASSLRGKNQPQHF. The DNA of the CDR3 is TGTGCCAGCAGTCTCCGGGGTAAAAATCAGCCCCAGCATTTT.